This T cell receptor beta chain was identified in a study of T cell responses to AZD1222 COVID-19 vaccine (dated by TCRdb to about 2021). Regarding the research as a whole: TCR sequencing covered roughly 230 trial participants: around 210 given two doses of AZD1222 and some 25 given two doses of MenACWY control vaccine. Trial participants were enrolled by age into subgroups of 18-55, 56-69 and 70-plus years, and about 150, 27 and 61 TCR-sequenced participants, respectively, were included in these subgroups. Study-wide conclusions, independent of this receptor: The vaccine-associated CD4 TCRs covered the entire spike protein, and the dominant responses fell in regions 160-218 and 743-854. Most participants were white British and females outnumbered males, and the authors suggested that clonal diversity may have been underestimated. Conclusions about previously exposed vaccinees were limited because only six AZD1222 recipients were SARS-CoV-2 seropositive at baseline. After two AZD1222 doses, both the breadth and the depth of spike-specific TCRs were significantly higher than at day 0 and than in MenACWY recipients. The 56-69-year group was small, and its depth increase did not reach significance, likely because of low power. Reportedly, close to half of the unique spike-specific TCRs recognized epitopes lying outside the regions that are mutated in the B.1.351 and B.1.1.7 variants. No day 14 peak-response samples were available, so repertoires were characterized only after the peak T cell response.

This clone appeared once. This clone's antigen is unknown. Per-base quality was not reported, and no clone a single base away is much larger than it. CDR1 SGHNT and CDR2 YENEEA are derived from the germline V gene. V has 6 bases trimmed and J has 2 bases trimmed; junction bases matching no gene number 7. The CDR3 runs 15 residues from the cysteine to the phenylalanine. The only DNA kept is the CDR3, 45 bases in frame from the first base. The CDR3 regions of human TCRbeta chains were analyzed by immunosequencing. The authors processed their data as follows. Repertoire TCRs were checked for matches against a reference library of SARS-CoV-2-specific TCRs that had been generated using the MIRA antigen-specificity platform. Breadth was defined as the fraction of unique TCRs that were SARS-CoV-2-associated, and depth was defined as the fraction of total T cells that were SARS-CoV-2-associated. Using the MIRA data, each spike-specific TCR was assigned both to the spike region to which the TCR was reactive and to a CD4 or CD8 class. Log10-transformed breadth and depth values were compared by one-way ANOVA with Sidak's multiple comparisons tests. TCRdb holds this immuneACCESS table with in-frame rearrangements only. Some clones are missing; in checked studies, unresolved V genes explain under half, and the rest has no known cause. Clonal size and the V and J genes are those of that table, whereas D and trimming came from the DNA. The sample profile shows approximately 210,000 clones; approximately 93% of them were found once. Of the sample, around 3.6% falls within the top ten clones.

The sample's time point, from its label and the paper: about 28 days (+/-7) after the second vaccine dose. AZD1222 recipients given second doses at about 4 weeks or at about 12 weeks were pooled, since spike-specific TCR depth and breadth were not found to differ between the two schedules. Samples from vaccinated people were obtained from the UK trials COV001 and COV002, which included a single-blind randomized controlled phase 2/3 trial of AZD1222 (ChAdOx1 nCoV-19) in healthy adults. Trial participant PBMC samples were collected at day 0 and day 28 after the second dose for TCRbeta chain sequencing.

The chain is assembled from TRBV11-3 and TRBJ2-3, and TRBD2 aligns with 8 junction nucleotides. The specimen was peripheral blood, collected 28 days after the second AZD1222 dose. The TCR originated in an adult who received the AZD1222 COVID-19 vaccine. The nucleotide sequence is TGTGCCAGCAGTCCCACTAGCGGCCCCACAGATACGCAGTATTTT. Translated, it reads CASSPTSGPTDTQYF.